The 30 T cell receptor beta chains presented below share a single source sample, sequenced in a study of cytomegalovirus exposure and HLA in healthy donors. The PCR employed 60 Vbeta primers together with 13 Jbeta primers. Measured with immunoSEQ multiplex PCR; TCRdb has only the in-frame clones, and not every one. The sample records about 150,000 clones, less than 85% being singletons. Sequenced sample: PBMCs. These receptors all come from a man aged 40-50 years in good health and CMV-seronegative.

The chain couples TRBV16 to TRBJ1-3; TRBD1 might be the D (5 bases). CDR1 KGHSY and CDR2 FQNENV come from the germline V gene. This CDR3 has 14 residues. V lost 5 bases to trimming and J lost 2 bases, with 10 bases between them. The CDR3 DNA sequence: TGTGCCAGCAGCTTCGGACAAACTGGAAACACCATATATTTT. As protein: CASSFGQTGNTIYF.

The gene calls are TRBV4-3 and TRBJ2-7, with a tentative D call TRBD2 (6 bases). Germline-derived CDR1 and CDR2 are LGHNA and YSLEER. The CDR3 is made up of 15 amino acids. The V end lost 4 bases, the J end lost 4 bases, and 17 bases lay between the germline ends. This CDR3 reads CASSRDLAETYEQYF. The CDR3 nucleotides are TGCGCCAGCAGCCGAGACTTAGCGGAGACTTACGAGCAGTACTTC.

V and J are TRBV2 and TRBJ2-3, with D perhaps matching TRBD2 (6 bases). The V gene's germline CDR1 is SNHLY and CDR2 FYNNEI. V lost 5 bases and J 0 bases, leaving 12 bases between the germline ends. The CDR3 is 15 amino acids. CDR3 sequence (DNA): TGTGCCAGCAGTACCCGGGACTCAAGCACAGATACGCAGTATTTT. Protein product: CASSTRDSSTDTQYF.

The gene calls are TRBV6-4 and TRBJ1-6; D is possibly TRBD1 (6 bases). There are 17 residues in the CDR3. CDR1 and CDR2 (germline): MRHNA, SNTAGT. Trimming stripped 5 bases from V and 0 bases from J, with 14 bases between. The CDR3 loop is CASSRDIISSYNSPLHF. DNA for the CDR3: TGTGCCAGCAGTAGGGACATTATAAGCTCCTATAATTCACCCCTCCACTTT.

The chain employs TRBV2 and TRBJ1-5; D not resolved. Trimming stripped 4 bases from V and 3 bases from J, with 7 bases between. This CDR3 is 13 amino acids long. Germline lookup yields CDR1 SNHLY and CDR2 FYNNEI. The CDR3 loop reads CASSGQSNQPQHF. The CDR3 nucleotides read TGTGCCAGCAGTGGGCAGTCCAATCAGCCCCAGCATTTT.

The rearrangement joins TRBV28 to TRBJ2-7; TRBD2 is a possible D gene (6 bases). With 7 bases removed from V and 3 bases from J, the gap between germline ends came to 19 bases. This CDR3 region has 15 residues. CDR1 and CDR2 (germline): MDHEN, SYDVKM. CDR3 in DNA: TGTGCCAGCAATATCCGGGGGTCCCTCAACTACGAGCAGTACTTC. Translating it yields CASNIRGSLNYEQYF.

This chain joins TRBV6-6 and TRBJ2-1; 9 bases line up with TRBD1. The V and J ends lost 1 base and 8 bases, in that order; junction bases with no gene match: 3. CDR1 and CDR2 from the germline V gene are MNHNY and SVGAGI (reference sequence). The CDR3 sequence is 14 residues long. DNA for the CDR3: TGTGCCAGCAGTTACTGGGACAGGGCCTATGAGCAGTTCTTC. Translated: CASSYWDRAYEQFF.

Notes on this clone: The junction shows a germline mismatch at one end, possibly a read error. The chain employs TRBV7-3 and TRBJ2-7, with D possibly matching TRBD1 (5 bases). CDR3 size: 14 residues. Germline V gene sequence: CDR1 SGHTA, CDR2 FQGTGA. The CDR3 DNA follows: TGTGCCAGCAGCCCGGACATTAATTCCTTCGAGCAGTACTTC. This gives the protein CASSPDINSFEQYF.

This clone was detected once. The gene calls are TRBV7-2 and TRBJ2-5; 8 bases line up with TRBD1. TRBJ2-7 explains the end of the DNA better; the J call may be wrong. This CDR3 has 14 amino acids. Germline V lookup: CDR1 SGHTA, CDR2 FQGNSA. This CDR3 reads CASGIRTGTYEQYF. The CDR3, as DNA: TGTGCCAGCGGCATTAGGACAGGGACCTACGAGCAGTACTTC.

This clone has a handful of counts. The rearrangement links TRBV7-6 to TRBJ2-1, with 12 bases fitting TRBD2. The CDR3 totals 15 residues. Germline assignment: CDR1 SGHVS and CDR2 FNYEAQ. J lost 9 bases, V lost 5 bases, and 8 bases had no gene match. The DNA for the CDR3 is TGTGCCAGCAGCACTCTAGCGGGAGGGGTCCTTGAGCAGTTCTTC. It translates to CASSTLAGGVLEQFF.

V gene TRBV4-3 combines with J gene TRBJ2-3; 9 bases align to TRBD2. V gave up 4 bases and J gave up 5 bases; unmatched junction bases: 16. The CDR3 consists of 18 residues. Germline V gene lookup returns CDR1 LGHNA and CDR2 YSLEER. CDR3 sequence reads: CASSRTKQGAGGLDTQYF. CDR3 in DNA: TGCGCCAGCAGCCGTACAAAGCAAGGGGCGGGGGGGTTAGATACGCAGTATTTT.

This clone has just one count. The genes are TRBV6-6 and TRBJ2-1, with D tentatively TRBD1 (5 bases). Germline V gene sequence: CDR1 MNHNY, CDR2 SVGAGI (reference sequence). The V and J ends lost 0 bases and 4 bases respectively, with 10 bases between them. The CDR3 runs to 15 residues. The CDR3 DNA is TGTGCCAGCAGTTACTCGGGCAGGGAATACAATGAGCAGTTCTTC. Protein sequence: CASSYSGREYNEQFF.

This chain joins TRBV4-1 and TRBJ2-7, with D perhaps TRBD1 (8 bases). With 1 base removed from V and 4 bases from J, the gap between germline ends came to 20 bases. Germline loops: CDR1 MGHRA, CDR2 YSYEKL. The CDR3 has 17 amino acids. In DNA, the CDR3 is TGCGCCAGCAGCCAAGCACACAGGGGGGGGGCGTTTTACGAGCAGTACTTC. Translation: CASSQAHRGGAFYEQYF.

The chain joins TRBV7-2 to TRBJ2-1, with TRBD2 identical over 7 bases. Per the germline V gene, CDR1 is SGHTA and CDR2 is FQGNSA. This CDR3 is 15 amino acids long. The junction had 11 bases not matched to a gene; V was cut back by 6 bases and J by 6 bases. The CDR3 loop is CASSLRLAGGNEQFF. As DNA, the CDR3 is TGTGCCAGCAGTTTAAGACTAGCCGGGGGCAATGAGCAGTTCTTC.

The count of this clone is one. This chain links TRBV5-6 with TRBJ2-3, with 8 bases matching TRBD2. CDR1 and CDR2 from the germline V gene are SGHDT and YYEEEE. The CDR3 is 18 amino acids. Losses at the gene ends were 0 bases for V and 0 bases for J; bases not matched to a gene: 9. In nucleotides, the CDR3 is TGTGCCAGCAGCTTGGCAATAGCGGGGTCCTCTAGCACAGATACGCAGTATTTT. Encoded protein: CASSLAIAGSSSTDTQYF.

The chain recombines TRBV6-1 with TRBJ2-6; possibly TRBD2 for D (6 bases). The CDR3 totals 19 residues. The V gene's germline CDR1 is MNHNS and CDR2 SASEGT. Trimming pared 4 bases from V and 0 bases from J, leaving 19 bases between. As DNA, the CDR3 is TGTGCCAGCAGTGGATGGGGCCATATCGGGAGCTCTGGGGCCAACGTCCTGACTTTC. Its translation is CASSGWGHIGSSGANVLTF.

The CDR3 loop reads CASSFSPTVNTEAFF. CDR3 coding DNA: TGTGCCAGTAGTTTTTCGCCGACAGTGAACACTGAAGCTTTCTTT. The rearrangement joins TRBV19 to TRBJ1-1; D perhaps matches TRBD1 (5 bases). CDR3 length: 15 residues. Trimming cost V 5 bases and J 0 bases, with 13 bases left between them. Germline V CDR1 and CDR2: LNHDA, SQIVND (reference sequence).

V is TRBV27 and J is TRBJ2-3; 8 bases align to TRBD2. V lost 7 bases and J lost 0; bases outside the gene matches: 3. Germline CDR1 and CDR2: MNHEY and SMNVEV (reference sequence). This CDR3 contains 14 residues. CDR3 nucleotides: TGTGCCAGCACGGGGGGGTCTAGCACAGATACGCAGTATTTT. Protein product: CASTGGSSTDTQYF.

The gene calls are TRBV4-3 and TRBJ2-1; the match to TRBD2 covers 9 bases. The CDR3 has 17 residues. Germline trimming cut 0 bases from V and 8 bases from J; bases unmatched to any gene: 11. CDR1 is LGHNA, CDR2 YSLEER, per germline. CDR3 amino acids: CASSQDRGGGAWYEQFF. CDR3 DNA sequence: TGCGCCAGCAGCCAAGATCGAGGCGGGGGGGCTTGGTATGAGCAGTTCTTC.

The chain couples TRBV7-9 to TRBJ2-1; D is ambiguous. The V end was cut by 11 bases, the J end by 4 bases, with 12 bases between. CDR1 is SEHNR, CDR2 FQNEAQ, per germline (reference sequence). The CDR3 is made up of 12 amino acids. The CDR3 coding sequence is TGTGCCGCGGAGTCGACTTACAATGAGCAGTTCTTC. Protein sequence: CAAESTYNEQFF. The whole variable domain, filled in from reference TRBV7-9 and TRBJ2-1, reads DTGVSQNPRHKITKRGQNVTFRCDPISEHNRLYWYRQTLGQGPEFLTYFQNEAQLEKSRLLSDRFSAERPKGSFSTLEIQRTEQGDSAMYLCAAESTYNEQFFGPGTRLTVL.

The count of this clone is one. The J gene is TRBJ2-7, the V gene TRBV28, with TRBD2 matching 10 bases. The J segment lost 4 bases and the V segment lost 7 bases, leaving 7 bases of the junction unmatched. The CDR3 loop spans 14 amino acids. Germline-derived CDR1 and CDR2 are MDHEN and SYDVKM. In nucleotides, the CDR3 is TGTGCCAGCAAACCCGGGACTAGCGCGTACGAGCAGTACTTC. Encoded protein: CASKPGTSAYEQYF.

The chain has TRBV7-9 and TRBJ1-6; 7 positions agree with TRBD1. The germline V gene encodes CDR1 SEHNR and CDR2 FQNEAQ (reference sequence). V shed 5 bases, J shed 8 bases, and the junction held 3 bases outside the gene matches. This CDR3 is 13 amino acids long. DNA of the CDR3: TGTGCCAGCAGCCCCGGGACAGATTCACCCCTCCACTTT. Residues: CASSPGTDSPLHF.

With respect to this clone: The same CDR3 also results from other DNA sequences found in this sample. J is TRBJ1-1 and V is TRBV19; 7 nucleotides match TRBD1. The trim removed 4 bases at V and 4 bases at J, leaving 6 bases unmatched. The CDR3 has 14 amino acids. From germline, CDR1 is LNHDA and CDR2 SQIVND (reference sequence). CDR3: CASSTQGSGTEAFF. The CDR3 coding sequence is TGTGCCAGTAGTACACAGGGGTCGGGCACTGAAGCTTTCTTT.

The chain recombines TRBV5-3 with TRBJ1-5; 9 bases match TRBD1. TRBV5-3 is an ORF for which the function is uncertain. J gave up 7 bases and V 5 bases, and 10 bases lay outside the gene matches. The CDR3 spans 15 residues. CDR3 amino acids: CARRSGQGKWQPQHF. CDR3 DNA: TGTGCCAGAAGATCCGGACAGGGGAAGTGGCAGCCCCAGCATTTT.

V is TRBV5-1 and J is TRBJ2-5; 10 positions match TRBD2. The CDR3 totals 17 residues. CDR1 and CDR2 from the germline V gene are SGHRS and YFSETQ. With 5 bases clipped from V and 0 bases from J, the junction kept 10 bases outside the gene matches. The CDR3 sequence is CASSSITSGDHQETQYF. The CDR3 nucleotides read TGCGCCAGCAGTTCAATTACTAGCGGGGACCACCAAGAGACCCAGTACTTC.

The rearrangement joins TRBV14 to TRBJ2-5; 9 bases line up with TRBD1. Judging by the DNA end, TRBJ2-7 fits better; the J call may be wrong. The CDR3 loop spans 17 amino acids. Germline CDR1 SGHDN, CDR2 FVKESK. Written as DNA, the CDR3 is TGTGCCAGCAGCCAAGAGCGATCGACAGGGGGTTTCCACGAGCAGTACTTC. It translates to CASSQERSTGGFHEQYF.

The rearrangement joins TRBV11-2 to TRBJ2-7; 8 bases fit TRBD1. Germline V CDR1 and CDR2: SGHAT, FQNNGV. Trimming took 5 bases from V and 7 from J; bases not matched to a gene: 10. The CDR3 is made up of 14 amino acids. The CDR3 sequence is CASSPRTGLFEQYF. The CDR3 DNA follows: TGTGCCAGCAGCCCCCGGACAGGGTTATTTGAGCAGTACTTC.

V and J are TRBV2 and TRBJ2-5; 8 nucleotides line up with TRBD1. The CDR3 runs 13 residues. J was trimmed by 5 bases and V by 5 bases; bases with no gene match: 4. In germline, CDR1 is SNHLY, CDR2 FYNNEI. The CDR3 nucleotides read TGTGCCAGCAGTTCCAGGGGGCGGGAGACCCAGTACTTC. It codes for CASSSRGRETQYF.

A few counts support this clone. The genes are TRBV19 and TRBJ1-1; D is undetermined. The CDR3 loop spans 15 amino acids. V lost 3 bases to trimming and J lost 5 bases, with 16 bases between them. Per the germline V gene, CDR1 is LNHDA and CDR2 is SQIVND (reference sequence). CDR3 protein: CASSMAPEGRTEAFF. In DNA, the CDR3 is TGTGCCAGTAGTATGGCCCCTGAGGGAAGGACTGAAGCTTTCTTT. The full variable domain, rest sourced from reference TRBV19 and TRBJ1-1, is DGGITQSPKYLFRKEGQNVTLSCEQNLNHDAMYWYRQDPGQGLRLIYYSQIVNDFQKGDIAEGYSVSREKKESFPLTVTSAQKNPTAFYLCASSMAPEGRTEAFFGQGTRLTVV.

The chain is built from TRBV5-1 and TRBJ2-1, with 8 bases lining up with TRBD2. J lost 4 bases, V lost 5 bases, and 11 bases had no gene match. The germline V gene encodes CDR1 SGHRS and CDR2 YFSETQ. This CDR3 has 16 amino acids. The CDR3 nucleotides read TGCGCCAGCAGTCCAACAGTGAGCGGGGGTTACAATGAGCAGTTCTTC. Its translation: CASSPTVSGGYNEQFF.